These 31 T cell receptor beta chains share one sample of origin, sequenced in a study of CD8+ T cells in alopecia areata. RNA, once extracted, was reverse transcribed into cDNA for use as the sequencing template. Clones were sequenced by immunoSEQ multiplex PCR, and TCRdb holds only the in-frame ones, with some missing. The sample consists of 270,000 or so clones, about three fifths of them appearing once. Treatment indicated: oral pan-JAK inhibitor, 5-10 mg twice daily. The material was CD4+ T cells sorted from blood, obtained at week 24, from a patient treated with tofacitinib. The source of these receptors is a human donor with alopecia areata.

This clone was observed a single time. The chain recombines TRBV29-1 with TRBJ2-1; 9 bases agree with TRBD2. There are 15 residues in the CDR3. Per germline, CDR1 SQVTM and CDR2 ANQGSEA. The ends lost 4 bases at V and 1 base at J; junction bases unmatched: 5. CDR3 protein: CSVAASGDSYNEQFF. The DNA of the CDR3 is TGCAGCGTTGCGGCTAGCGGGGATTCCTACAATGAGCAGTTCTTC.

The chain has TRBV9 and TRBJ1-2, with 8 bases matching TRBD1. Germline V lookup: CDR1 SGDLS, CDR2 YYNGEE. There are 17 residues in the CDR3. V shed 3 bases, J shed 7 bases, and the junction held 17 bases outside the gene matches. DNA of the CDR3: TGTGCCAGCAGCGCCCTCCTTAGGGGACAGGCCAGGTCTGGCTACACCTTC. Its protein is CASSALLRGQARSGYTF. The entire variable domain, with the rest obtained from reference TRBV9 and TRBJ1-2, is as follows: DSGVTQTPKHLITATGQRVTLRCSPRSGDLSVYWYQQSLDQGLQFLIQYYNGEERAKGNILERFSAQQFPDLHSELNLSSLELGDSALYFCASSALLRGQARSGYTFGSGTRLTVV.

The chain joins TRBV11-2 to TRBJ2-4; D may be TRBD1 or TRBD2 (5 bases each). Germline V gene lookup returns CDR1 SGHAT and CDR2 FQNNGV. Deletions cut 1 base from V and 8 bases from J, with 12 bases between. The CDR3 has 14 amino acids. The CDR3 here is CASSLVKGRDIQYF. The CDR3 nucleotides read TGTGCCAGCAGCTTAGTAAAGGGGAGAGACATTCAGTACTTC.

CDR3 residues: CAWSPPRNTQYF. The CDR3 coding sequence is TGTGCCTGGAGTCCCCCGCGGAATACGCAGTATTTT. The chain combines TRBV30 with TRBJ2-3; D gene uncertain. V lost 2 bases and J lost 7, with 10 bases in between. The germline V gene encodes CDR1 GTSNPN and CDR2 SVGIG (reference sequence). The CDR3 contains 12 residues.

This clone was counted a single time. The chain employs TRBV9 and TRBJ1-2; TRBD1 matches at 8 bases. Germline CDR1 is SGDLS and CDR2 is YYNGEE. Unmatched junction bases numbered 7, after V lost 2 bases and J lost 4 bases. This CDR3 region has 15 residues. DNA of the CDR3: TGTGCCAGCAGCGTGTCAGGGGGCGAAGGCTATGGCTACACCTTC. This encodes CASSVSGGEGYGYTF.

The V call is TRBV5-1, the J call TRBJ2-1; D tentatively fits TRBD1 or TRBD2 (5 bases each). This CDR3 region has 15 residues. Germline CDR1 and CDR2: SGHRS and YFSETQ. The V end was cut by 4 bases, the J end by 4 bases, with 15 bases between. This chain's CDR3 is CASSRGLDNYNEQFF. In nucleotides, the CDR3 is TGCGCCAGCAGCCGGGGTTTGGACAATTACAATGAGCAGTTCTTC.

The rearrangement joins TRBV29-1 to TRBJ1-6; perhaps TRBD1 as D (5 bases). CDR3 length equals 14 residues. The V end was cut by 4 bases, the J end by 0 bases, with 7 bases between. Germline CDR1 reads SQVTM; CDR2 reads ANQGSEA. The CDR3 protein is CSVAGSSYNSPLHF. CDR3 DNA: TGCAGCGTTGCAGGGAGCTCCTATAATTCACCCCTCCACTTT. Combining the CDR3 with reference TRBV29-1 and TRBJ1-6 gives the whole variable domain SAVISQKPSRDICQRGTSLTIQCQVDSQVTMMFWYRQQPGQSLTLIATANQGSEATYESGFVIDKFPISRPNLTFSTLTVSNMSPEDSSIYLCSVAGSSYNSPLHFGNGTRLTVT.

The chain is built from TRBV15 and TRBJ1-3, with D possibly matching TRBD1 (6 bases). Trimming shortened V by 3 bases and J by 2 bases, and 11 bases separated the two germline ends. CDR1 is LNHNV and CDR2 is YYDKDF in the germline V gene (reference sequence). The CDR3 is 15 residues long. In DNA form, the CDR3 reads TGTGCCACCAGCAGGGCCGGGGGGCCTGGAAACACCATATATTTT. This codes for CATSRAGGPGNTIYF.

In its sample, this clone was seen many times. Other DNA sequences from this sample encode an identical CDR3 as well. CDR3 sequence: CASGLAGVTDTQYF. The CDR3 DNA sequence: TGTGCCAGCGGCTTAGCGGGGGTCACAGATACGCAGTATTTT. The chain combines TRBV2 with TRBJ2-3; 9 nucleotides align to TRBD2. V lost 8 bases, J lost 2 bases, and 5 bases stayed unmatched. CDR3 length: 14 amino acids. Germline assignment: CDR1 SNHLY and CDR2 FYNNEI.

This clone has a handful of counts. This chain uses TRBV15 with TRBJ2-7; 8 positions agree with TRBD1. The V gene's germline CDR1 is LNHNV and CDR2 YYDKDF (reference sequence). The CDR3 has 17 amino acids. The V and J ends lost 4 bases and 6 bases, in that order; junction bases with no gene match: 17. CDR3 in DNA: TGTGCCACCAGCACAAAGAGATGGCCAGGGGGCTCTTCCGAGCAGTACTTC. It encodes CATSTKRWPGGSSEQYF.

This clone was counted only a few times. The rearrangement links TRBV4-3 to TRBJ2-5; D is ambiguous. CDR1 and CDR2 (germline): LGHNA, YSLEER. V lost 7 bases and J lost 1, with 10 bases in between. The CDR3 extends over 13 amino acids. The CDR3 DNA sequence: TGCGCCAGCATCGACCATTTCCAAGAGACCCAGTACTTC. It specifies CASIDHFQETQYF.

The chain is built from TRBV28 and TRBJ2-5; D might be TRBD1 or TRBD2, each matching 5 bases. CDR1 is MDHEN and CDR2 is SYDVKM in the germline V gene. Trimming left V 3 bases short and J 4 bases short, with 9 bases between. The CDR3 loop spans 13 amino acids. The CDR3 here is CASSFTGAETQYF. CDR3 sequence (DNA): TGTGCCAGCAGTTTTACCGGGGCAGAGACCCAGTACTTC.

J is TRBJ1-2 and V is TRBV15, with D maybe TRBD1 (6 bases). The V gene lost 3 bases and the J gene lost 4 bases, with 15 bases spanning the gap. The CDR3 has 15 amino acids. CDR1 is LNHNV and CDR2 is YYDKDF in the germline V gene (reference sequence). This chain's CDR3 is CATSSPTGYLYGYTF. DNA for the CDR3: TGTGCCACCAGCAGTCCTACAGGGTATCTCTATGGCTACACCTTC.

The genes are TRBV4-3 and TRBJ2-5; 12 nucleotides align to TRBD1. V shed 3 bases, J shed 3 bases, and the junction held 11 bases outside the gene matches. Germline assignment: CDR1 LGHNA and CDR2 YSLEER. The CDR3 extends over 18 amino acids. CDR3 bases: TGCGCCAGCAGCCAGGAGTTCACCGGGACAGGGGGCGAAGAGACCCAGTACTTC. Encoded protein: CASSQEFTGTGGEETQYF.

The chain joins TRBV4-1 to TRBJ2-1, with a tentative D call TRBD2 (5 bases). Germline-derived CDR1 and CDR2 are MGHRA and YSYEKL. Trimming removed 6 bases at V and 0 bases at J, with 9 bases between. CDR3 size: 14 residues. The CDR3 loop reads CASSRGPSYNEQFF. The CDR3 region has the DNA TGCGCCAGCAGTCGGGGTCCCTCCTACAATGAGCAGTTCTTC.

The chain links TRBV6-5 to TRBJ2-2; perhaps TRBD1 as D (6 bases). With 6 bases removed from V and 2 bases from J, the gap between germline ends came to 10 bases. CDR1 is MNHEY, CDR2 SVGAGI, per germline. This CDR3 has 14 residues. The CDR3 sequence: CASSGQINTGELFF. The CDR3, as DNA: TGTGCCAGCAGCGGACAGATCAACACCGGGGAGCTGTTTTTT.

The chain couples TRBV11-3 to TRBJ2-3, with 9 bases identical to TRBD2. J was trimmed by 6 bases and V by 1 base; bases with no gene match: 11. The CDR3 sequence is 17 residues long. Germline lookup yields CDR1 SGHNT and CDR2 YENEEA. The CDR3 protein is CASSLAGGGGAEDTQYF. The CDR3 region has the DNA TGTGCCAGCAGCTTAGCCGGCGGCGGGGGGGCCGAGGATACGCAGTATTTT.

This clone was seen just once. The chain uses TRBV29-1 and TRBJ1-1; D ambiguous. This CDR3 spans 13 amino acids. Deletions cut 1 base from V and 1 base from J, with 7 bases between. CDR1 and CDR2 from the germline V gene are SQVTM and ANQGSEA. CDR3 bases: TGCAGCGTTGAAGGACGGCGGAACACTGAAGCTTTCTTT. Its translation: CSVEGRRNTEAFF.

V gene TRBV4-1 combines with J gene TRBJ1-5; 8 bases are shared with TRBD1. This CDR3 has 14 amino acids. CDR1 is MGHRA, CDR2 YSYEKL, per germline. Trimming cost V 1 base and J 5 bases; bases outside gene matches: 1. CDR3 residues: CASSQGQGYQPQHF. CDR3 nucleotide sequence: TGCGCCAGCAGCCAAGGACAGGGGTATCAGCCCCAGCATTTT.

The chain uses TRBV7-2 and TRBJ1-3, with unresolved D. Trimming removed 1 base from V and 4 bases from J, with 17 bases in between. Germline V gene lookup returns CDR1 SGHTA and CDR2 FQGNSA. CDR3 length: 17 residues. The CDR3 DNA reads TGTGCCAGCAGCTTAGAACGGAGCCAACGCCGAGGAAACACCATATATTTT. Its protein is CASSLERSQRRGNTIYF. Supplemented by reference TRBV7-2 and TRBJ1-3, the full variable domain reads GAGVSQSPSNKVTEKGKDVELRCDPISGHTALYWYRQSLGQGLEFLIYFQGNSAPDKSGLPSDRFSAERTGGSVSTLTIQRTQQEDSAVYLCASSLERSQRRGNTIYFGEGSWLTVV.

The chain links TRBV7-2 to TRBJ2-3; tentatively, D is TRBD1 (5 bases). Germline V gene lookup returns CDR1 SGHTA and CDR2 FQGNSA. CDR3 size: 14 residues. The germline V and J ends were trimmed by 5 bases and 0 bases, with 9 bases remaining between them. The CDR3 protein is CASSTRQSTDTQYF. The CDR3, as DNA: TGTGCCAGCAGCACAAGACAGAGCACAGATACGCAGTATTTT.

This clone was picked up a small number of times. V and J are TRBV29-1 and TRBJ1-2; TRBD1 might be the D (6 bases). Per the germline V gene, CDR1 is SQVTM and CDR2 is ANQGSEA. The CDR3 loop spans 13 amino acids. V was trimmed by 3 bases and J by 4 bases, leaving 12 bases between them. CDR3 amino acids: CSVDGQFPYGYTF. The CDR3 DNA sequence: TGCAGCGTTGACGGACAGTTCCCCTATGGCTACACCTTC.

The table lists this clone with a count of one. V is TRBV9 and J is TRBJ1-5, with TRBD1 matching 7 bases. Looked up from germline, CDR1 is SGDLS and CDR2 is YYNGEE. This CDR3 has 15 residues. The J segment lost 1 base and the V segment lost 3 bases, leaving 4 bases of the junction unmatched. DNA for the CDR3: TGTGCCAGCAGCGAGGGGGCGGGGAGCAATCAGCCCCAGCATTTT. This sequence encodes CASSEGAGSNQPQHF. The whole variable domain, remainder taken from reference TRBV9 and TRBJ1-5, is DSGVTQTPKHLITATGQRVTLRCSPRSGDLSVYWYQQSLDQGLQFLIQYYNGEERAKGNILERFSAQQFPDLHSELNLSSLELGDSALYFCASSEGAGSNQPQHFGDGTRLSIL.

The chain carries TRBV7-2 and TRBJ1-5; D perhaps matches TRBD1 (5 bases). Trimming took off 5 bases at V and 6 bases at J, with 14 bases between the two ends. Germline CDR1 SGHTA, CDR2 FQGNSA. The CDR3 contains 14 residues. CDR3 in amino acids: CASSRSTGGQPQHF. The CDR3 region has the DNA TGTGCCAGCAGCCGATCCACAGGCGGTCAGCCCCAGCATTTT.

Ten or more counts support this clone. V and J are TRBV28 and TRBJ1-2; 7 bases agree with TRBD1. Trimming removed 5 bases from V and 6 bases from J; junction bases left unmatched: 15. The CDR3 is 16 amino acids. Germline lookup yields CDR1 MDHEN and CDR2 SYDVKM. The CDR3 DNA reads as TGTGCCAGCAGTCCGCCACAGGGGAACTTTATCGATGGCTACACCTTC. It yields the protein CASSPPQGNFIDGYTF.

J is TRBJ2-1 and V is TRBV5-1, with D hard to call. Germline CDR1 reads SGHRS; CDR2 reads YFSETQ. Trimming removed 7 bases at V and 5 bases at J, with 16 bases between. The CDR3 has 14 residues. CDR3 amino acids: CASGPILPNNEQFF. The DNA of the CDR3 is TGCGCCAGCGGACCGATCCTACCCAACAATGAGCAGTTCTTC.

The chain is built from TRBV9 and TRBJ1-3; TRBD1 agrees at 10 bases. V gave up 0 bases and J gave up 2 bases; unmatched junction bases: 2. Per germline, CDR1 SGDLS and CDR2 YYNGEE. The CDR3 contains 16 residues. The CDR3 DNA is TGTGCCAGCAGCGTAGAGGGACAGGGGACTGGAAACACCATATATTTT. Residues: CASSVEGQGTGNTIYF.

This clone was seen only a few times. This sequence joins TRBV5-1 and TRBJ2-7; D gene ambiguous. Looked up from germline, CDR1 is SGHRS and CDR2 is YFSETQ. V was cut by 4 bases and J by 0 bases, with 14 bases left in between. This CDR3 is built from 15 residues. For the CDR3, the DNA is TGCGCCAGCAGCCCGGCGACGGCCTTCTCCTACGAGCAGTACTTC. Residues: CASSPATAFSYEQYF.

This clone was seen a few times. V gene TRBV29-1 combines with J gene TRBJ2-1; 7 bases map to TRBD2. Per the germline V gene, CDR1 is SQVTM and CDR2 is ANQGSEA. After removal of 8 bases from V and 2 bases from J, the junction contained 9 bases not matched to a gene. The CDR3 has 14 amino acids. CDR3 coding DNA: TGCAGCTTCCATCGGGGGGTAACCTACAATGAGCAGTTCTTC. Translation gives CSFHRGVTYNEQFF.

In this sample, this clone turned up a few times. The chain's CDR3 is CASSYHQSYEQYF. In DNA, the CDR3 is TGTGCCAGCAGTTACCACCAGTCCTACGAGCAGTACTTC. The chain uses TRBV6-5 and TRBJ2-7; D is undetermined. V lost 2 bases to trimming and J lost 1 base, with 6 bases between them. CDR3 length: 13 residues. Per germline, CDR1 MNHEY and CDR2 SVGAGI.

The chain is built from TRBV5-1 and TRBJ2-5, with no clear D. Germline V lookup: CDR1 SGHRS, CDR2 YFSETQ. V dropped 2 bases and J dropped 2 bases, with 16 bases sitting between them. The length of the CDR3 is 16 residues. CDR3 bases: TGCGCCAGCAGCTTCTCCCCGTGGACGGTACAAGAGACCCAGTACTTC. This encodes CASSFSPWTVQETQYF.